The entry below gives a single T cell receptor beta chain sequence along with its context. It has no known antigen specificity. Nothing much larger sits one base from this clone, and base qualities are not available. Systemically healthy Caucasian individuals from Russia, around 39 in total and aged about 6 to 100 years, were included as donors. Around 9.7 milliliters of peripheral blood were collected from each donor into EDTA-treated Vacutainer tubes. Ficoll-Paque density-gradient centrifugation was used to isolate PBMCs, with at least 6 million per sample. Trizol reagent was used to extract total RNA from the PBMCs, yielding at least 5 micrograms per sample. Naive CD45RAhigh/CD27high T cell percentages were measured by flow cytometry on a PBMC aliquot from every donor. The data stem from a study of blood T cells in healthy people across ages (dated by TCRdb to the mid-2010s). Describing the broader study: Template switching captured roughly one uniquely barcoded TCR beta cDNA molecule per two T cells in model experiments. To track age-related changes in TCR beta repertoire diversity, the study relied on deep sequencing normalized with unique cDNA molecular identifiers. The donors were divided into four age groups: young (average around 17 years), middle-aged (about 40), aged (about 61) and long-lived (roughly 86). To avoid experimental bias, donors of different ages were spread randomly across the sequencing lanes. The study analyzed two additional independent replicas of 1 million unique cDNA reads from the same blood draw for two donors, one aged 18 to 29 and one aged 80 or older.

The paper's findings and limits, for the study overall: Observed TCR beta diversity per million T cells fell roughly linearly with age, and a significant reduction was already apparent by age about 43. There was a strong correlation between observed TCR beta diversity and the percentage of naive T cells measured by flow cytometry. Because the CMV infection status of the donors was unknown, age-related changes in expanded clonotypes may potentially have been confounded. Bulk unsorted PBMC profiling prevented conclusive comparison of naive and antigen-experienced compartments. Compared with the aged group, the long-lived group had more naive CD4+ T cells, fewer expanded clones and increased TCR diversity, a pattern suggesting age selection. Estimates of total diversity based on one million sequenced T cells were considered lower bounds and underestimates.

Per the germline V gene, SGHVS is the CDR1 and FQNEAQ is the CDR2. The CDR3 contains 15 residues, cysteine and phenylalanine counted. Only the CDR3 DNA stays, 45 bases, in frame from base 1. V gives up 4 bases and J gives up 4 bases, and the segment between their germline ends measures 14 bases. The receptor library was made with 5' RACE. Reads for this sample came from an Illumina HiSeq 2500. A second PCR of about 6 to 12 cycles was run with a J-beta primer mix and a sample-barcoded 5' primer. Each TCR beta cDNA molecule received a unique molecular identifier from a template-switch 5' adaptor carrying 12 random nucleotides. Each sample yielded at least 3 million CDR3-containing paired-end reads. All of the RNA was converted into first-strand cDNA using the Mint cDNA synthesis kit, with a TRBC-specific oligonucleotide serving as the primer. All cDNA was treated with uracil-DNA glycosylase and then went through a first 18-cycle PCR with the universal primers M1SS and BC2_uni_R. As for the authors' bioinformatics: For normalization, 1 million high-quality reads, each with a distinct molecular identifier, were randomly selected from each sample. Instead of being binned into consensus sequences, reads that shared molecular identifiers were thrown out. MiTCR, with a Q25 quality threshold and the strictest error-elimination algorithm, was used for CDR3 identification, clonotype clustering and error correction. A nonparametric unseen species model with Euler transformation was used to estimate a lower bound on total TCR beta diversity. TCRdb's own reprocessing of the public reads used fastp at Q25 and MiXCR and kept productive beta chains. Duplicate CDR3 protein sequences are folded into a single record with the most common DNA and genes. These V and J calls originate from TCRdb's pipeline instead of the authors' own analysis. The sample data list approximately 830,000 distinct CDR3 sequences, and around 68% of these were observed just once. In total, the top ten clones hold 25% to 35% of the sample.

This chain joins TRBV7-8 to TRBJ1-5; TRBD1 is a possible D gene, resting on 5 matching bases. This TCR was sampled from a man aged 30 to 45 in good health. Sequenced material: blood. The CDR3 has the sequence CASSSFGGGNQPQHF. In nucleotide form, the sequence is TGTGCCAGCAGCTCCTTTGGGGGGGGGAATCAGCCCCAGCATTTT.